Below are 27 T cell receptor beta chains sequenced from a single sample in a study of T-cell memory formation after mild COVID-19 (TCRdb year 2021). Libraries were built with 5' RACE. Sequenced using an Illumina NovaSeq 6000. In TCRdb, the public reads were trimmed at Q25 with fastp and aligned with MiXCR, with productive beta chains retained. A single entry per CDR3 protein holds the most common genes and DNA from its merged rows. The sample has about 110,000 distinct CDR3 sequences on record, about an eighth of them singletons. Clones ranked in the top ten supply under 30% of the sample. The source material was PBMCs or a T cell subset sorted from them (not recorded which). The receptors stem from an adult woman who had mild COVID-19 (a few samples of this study predate the infection). The sample titles of this study are shuffled in the database, so cell type and time point are left out; the donor was told from shared clones.

V gene TRBV24-1 combines with J gene TRBJ2-7, with 7 bases that match TRBD2. CDR3 length equals 13 residues. V lost 3 bases to trimming and J lost 5 bases; unmatched junction nucleotides: 3. The V gene's germline CDR1 is KGHDR and CDR2 SFDVKD. DNA for the CDR3: TGTGCCACCAGTGATGGGCGGGGGAACGAGCAGTACTTC. This encodes CATSDGRGNEQYF.

This clonotype was counted at least ten times. V gene TRBV7-2 combines with J gene TRBJ2-1; 9 positions match TRBD2. There are 15 residues in the CDR3. The V segment lost 0 bases and the J segment 4 bases; nucleotides outside the gene matches: 1. Germline lookup yields CDR1 SGHTA and CDR2 FQGNSA. CDR3 coding DNA: TGTGCCAGCAGCTTAGCCACTAGCGGGTACAATGAGCAGTTCTTC. Protein product: CASSLATSGYNEQFF.

This clonotype was seen more than once but under ten times. The genes are TRBV9 and TRBJ2-1, with 14 nucleotides matching TRBD2. Germline CDR1 reads SGDLS; CDR2 reads YYNGEE. With V trimmed by 3 bases and J by 4 bases, 3 bases remained unmatched. The CDR3 covers 16 residues. This CDR3 reads CASSETSGGDYNEQFF. Written as DNA, the CDR3 is TGTGCCAGCAGCGAGACTAGCGGGGGGGATTACAATGAGCAGTTCTTC.

This clonotype was recorded a few times. The chain is built from TRBV5-1 and TRBJ2-7, with 11 bases identical to TRBD1. J was trimmed by 1 base and V by 4 bases; bases with no gene match: 4. Germline V lookup: CDR1 SGHRS, CDR2 YFSETQ. The CDR3 extends over 15 amino acids. The CDR3 spells CASSIGQGASYEQYF. The CDR3 nucleotides are TGCGCCAGCAGCATAGGACAGGGGGCTTCCTACGAGCAGTACTTC.

The chain is built from TRBV12-3 or TRBV12-4 and TRBJ2-7; no clear D. Deletions cut 4 bases from V and 1 base from J, with 8 bases between. This CDR3 region has 13 residues. The CDR3 sequence is CASSSPASYEQYF. In DNA form, the CDR3 reads TGTGCCAGCAGTTCACCCGCTTCCTACGAGCAGTACTTC.

This clonotype was detected many times. The gene calls are TRBV12-3 or TRBV12-4 and TRBJ2-1; TRBD2 agrees at 10 bases. CDR3 length: 14 residues. The V and J ends lost 5 bases and 6 bases, in that order; junction bases with no gene match: 4. CDR3 nucleotides: TGTGCCAGCAGTCCTAGCGGGAGTGGCAATGAGCAGTTCTTC. This translates into CASSPSGSGNEQFF.

This clonotype was detected a few times. V usage is TRBV5-1 and J usage is TRBJ1-1; TRBD1 might be the D (5 bases). This CDR3 spans 14 amino acids. Trimming removed 0 bases from V and 6 bases from J, with 12 bases in between. Germline V gives CDR1 SGHRS, CDR2 YFSETQ. In DNA, the CDR3 is TGCGCCAGCAGCTTGGCAGGGAATGGTCCTGAAGCTTTCTTT. The encoded protein is CASSLAGNGPEAFF.

As DNA, the CDR3 is TGTGCCAGCAACTCCCGGGACCGCTCAGATGGGCCCCAGCATTTT. It translates to CASNSRDRSDGPQHF. V is TRBV7-8 and J is TRBJ1-5; D is perhaps TRBD1 (5 bases). V was trimmed by 7 bases and J by 9 bases, leaving 22 bases between them. CDR1 and CDR2 (germline): SGHVS, FQNEAQ. CDR3 size: 15 residues.

This clonotype was detected a few times. The V call is TRBV5-6, the J call TRBJ2-7; perhaps TRBD1 as D (6 bases). This CDR3 has 15 residues. The V and J ends lost 2 bases and 0 bases respectively, with 12 bases between them. Looked up from germline, CDR1 is SGHDT and CDR2 is YYEEEE. The CDR3 DNA reads TGTGCCAGCAGCTTTTCTTCGGACAGCTCCTACGAGCAGTACTTC. This translates into CASSFSSDSSYEQYF.

As DNA, the CDR3 is TGTGCCAGCAGCGAGAGTGGGGACATAGGTGAAAAACTGTTTTTT. This codes for CASSESGDIGEKLFF. The gene calls are TRBV9 and TRBJ1-4, with a possible D match to TRBD1 (6 bases). The CDR3 spans 15 residues. Trimming took off 3 bases at V and 7 bases at J, with 16 bases between the two ends. Germline assignment: CDR1 SGDLS and CDR2 YYNGEE.

This clonotype was seen only a few times. J is TRBJ2-2 and V is TRBV3-1; TRBD1 matches at 8 bases. The V gene's germline CDR1 is LGHDT and CDR2 YNNKEL (reference sequence). After removal of 5 bases from V and 4 bases from J, the junction contained 9 bases not matched to a gene. CDR3 length: 16 residues. The CDR3, as DNA: TGTGCCAGCAGCGGCCGGGACAGGTCCCTCACCGGGGAGCTGTTTTTT. It yields the protein CASSGRDRSLTGELFF.

The V gene is TRBV7-9, the J gene TRBJ1-6; tentatively, D is TRBD1 (6 bases). V was pared by 4 bases and J by 5 bases, with 6 bases between. From germline, CDR1 is SEHNR and CDR2 FQNEAQ (reference sequence). This CDR3 is 13 amino acids long. CDR3 bases: TGTGCCAGCAGCTGGACAGATAATTCACCCCTCCACTTT. Protein sequence: CASSWTDNSPLHF.

V and J are TRBV5-1 and TRBJ2-7, with 7 bases lining up with TRBD1. J lost 0 bases, V lost 4 bases, and 10 bases had no gene match. The V gene's germline CDR1 is SGHRS and CDR2 YFSETQ. The CDR3 consists of 16 residues. The CDR3: CASSTDPTGDSYEQYF. For the CDR3, the DNA is TGCGCCAGCAGCACCGACCCCACAGGGGACTCCTACGAGCAGTACTTC.

At least ten counts were recorded for this clonotype. The genes are TRBV7-9 and TRBJ2-7, with D maybe TRBD2 (6 bases). V lost 5 bases and J lost 6, with 14 bases in between. The CDR3 runs 13 residues. The V gene's germline CDR1 is SEHNR and CDR2 FQNEAQ (reference sequence). CDR3 loop: CASSAPGGREQYF. CDR3 nucleotides: TGTGCCAGCAGCGCTCCCGGGGGACGCGAGCAGTACTTC. The whole variable domain, filled in from reference TRBV7-9 and TRBJ2-7, reads DTGVSQNPRHKITKRGQNVTFRCDPISEHNRLYWYRQTLGQGPEFLTYFQNEAQLEKSRLLSDRFSAERPKGSFSTLEIQRTEQGDSAMYLCASSAPGGREQYFGPGTRLTVT.

This clonotype was seen many times. The chain combines TRBV7-2 with TRBJ2-1; 10 nucleotides align to TRBD1. The germline V gene encodes CDR1 SGHTA and CDR2 FQGNSA. V lost 3 bases, J lost 7 bases, and 12 bases stayed unmatched. The CDR3 is 17 residues long. CDR3 nucleotides: TGTGCCAGCAGCTTCCCGGGACAGGGGTCGTTAAGGAATGAGCAGTTCTTC. Translating gives CASSFPGQGSLRNEQFF.

The DNA for the CDR3 is TGCGCCAGCAGCCAAGATCGGAGACAGTCGGGATTTAGCTACACCTTC. It is translated as CASSQDRRQSGFSYTF. The rearrangement joins TRBV4-1 to TRBJ1-2, with a possible D match to TRBD1 (5 bases). The CDR3 is made up of 16 amino acids. CDR1 is MGHRA, CDR2 YSYEKL, per germline. Trimming took off 0 bases at V and 9 bases at J, with 20 bases between the two ends.

As DNA, the CDR3 is TGTGCCAGCAGTACGGACAGAGGGCTATTCTACGAGCAGTACTTC. Translated: CASSTDRGLFYEQYF. The J gene is TRBJ2-7, the V gene TRBV6-1, with D maybe TRBD1 (6 bases). Germline V gene lookup returns CDR1 MNHNS and CDR2 SASEGT. With 5 bases removed from V and 3 bases from J, the gap between germline ends came to 17 bases. The CDR3 loop spans 15 amino acids.

This clonotype was counted a few times. CDR3 region: CASSVTSGTSYEQYF. DNA of the CDR3: TGCGCCAGCAGCGTGACTAGCGGGACCTCTTACGAGCAGTACTTC. The gene calls are TRBV4-3 and TRBJ2-7; 11 nucleotides match TRBD2. This CDR3 spans 15 amino acids. Germline lookup yields CDR1 LGHNA and CDR2 YSLEER. The J segment lost 4 bases and the V segment lost 5 bases, leaving 7 bases of the junction unmatched.

For the CDR3, the DNA is TGCAGCGTGCTCAGGGACACTGAAGCTTTCTTT. This encodes CSVLRDTEAFF. The chain employs TRBV29-1 and TRBJ1-1; D possibly corresponds to TRBD1 (5 bases). CDR3 length: 11 amino acids. Germline lookup yields CDR1 SQVTM and CDR2 ANQGSEA. Trimming took 6 bases from V and 3 from J, leaving 8 bases between them. Variable domain in full (rest from reference TRBV29-1 and TRBJ1-1): SAVISQKPSRDICQRGTSLTIQCQVDSQVTMMFWYRQQPGQSLTLIATANQGSEATYESGFVIDKFPISRPNLTFSTLTVSNMSPEDSSIYLCSVLRDTEAFFGQGTRLTVV.

Only a few counts were recorded for this clonotype. The chain recombines TRBV5-4 with TRBJ1-1; D is unresolved. The CDR3 length is 15 residues. V lost 0 bases to trimming and J lost 1 base, with 10 bases between them. Germline CDR1 is SGHNT and CDR2 is YYREEE (reference sequence). The DNA of the CDR3 is TGTGCCAGCAGCTTGGAGGTGGGATGGAACACTGAAGCTTTCTTT. Amino acids: CASSLEVGWNTEAFF.

This clonotype has just a few counts. V and J are TRBV10-3 and TRBJ2-3, with 13 bases fitting TRBD2. Germline-derived CDR1 and CDR2 are ENHRY and SYGVKD. This CDR3 contains 18 residues. Losses at the gene ends were 0 bases for V and 5 bases for J; bases not matched to a gene: 8. Here the CDR3 DNA reads TGTGCCATCAGTGAGTCGAAACTAGCGGGAGGGCCTGTAGATACGCAGTATTTT. It is translated as CAISESKLAGGPVDTQYF.

This clonotype was counted a few times. CDR3: CASSSTVLIEVNTEAFF. CDR3 DNA sequence: TGCGCCAGCAGCTCGACCGTCCTAATCGAAGTGAACACTGAAGCTTTCTTT. V is TRBV5-1 and J is TRBJ1-1; D is ambiguous. V was cut by 3 bases and J by 0 bases, with 18 bases left in between. Germline V CDR1 and CDR2: SGHRS, YFSETQ. CDR3 length equals 17 residues.

This clonotype was counted between two and nine times. The gene calls are TRBV20-1 and TRBJ2-1; 10 nucleotides agree with TRBD2. This CDR3 spans 16 amino acids. From germline, CDR1 is DFQATT and CDR2 SNEGSKA (reference sequence). V lost 2 bases, J lost 4 bases, and 8 bases stayed unmatched. CDR3 sequence reads: CSARIAGGLTYNEQFF. CDR3 DNA sequence: TGCAGTGCTAGAATAGCGGGGGGACTTACTTACAATGAGCAGTTCTTC.

This clonotype has more than one count but fewer than ten. The rearrangement uses TRBV5-1 and TRBJ2-2; D unclear. Germline lookup yields CDR1 SGHRS and CDR2 YFSETQ. V was shortened by 4 bases and J by 8 bases, with 9 bases between the two germline ends. CDR3 size: 12 residues. The CDR3 sequence is CASSPDRGELFF. The CDR3 DNA reads as TGCGCCAGCAGCCCAGACCGAGGGGAGCTGTTTTTT.

This chain links TRBV12-5 with TRBJ2-1, with D perhaps assigned TRBD1 or TRBD2 (6 bases each). The V end was cut by 6 bases, the J end by 8 bases, with 20 bases between. Germline V gene sequence: CDR1 LGHNT, CDR2 FRNRAP. This CDR3 contains 15 residues. As DNA, the CDR3 is TGTGCTAGTGGCCCCGGCATGGGGGGCTTGGATGAGCAGTTCTTC. Protein product: CASGPGMGGLDEQFF. Based on the CDR3 plus reference TRBV12-5 and TRBJ2-1, the full variable domain is DARVTQTPRHKVTEMGQEVTMRCQPILGHNTVFWYRQTMMQGLELLAYFRNRAPLDDSGMPKDRFSAEMPDATLATLKIQPSEPRDSAVYFCASGPGMGGLDEQFFGPGTRLTVL.

This clonotype appeared a few times. The rearrangement links TRBV5-1 to TRBJ2-7; a weak D match, TRBD1 (6 bases). The ends were cut back, 5 bases at V and 7 bases at J, with 19 bases in the middle. CDR1 and CDR2 from the germline V gene are SGHRS and YFSETQ. The CDR3 contains 14 residues. CDR3 nucleotides: TGCGCCAGCAGTCCTGAGGGGGTCACAGAGGAGCAGTACTTC. Its translation is CASSPEGVTEEQYF.

The DNA for the CDR3 is TGTGCCAGCAGTTACCAACCCGGGACTAGCGGGAGTCGGAATGAGCAGTTCTTC. Translating it yields CASSYQPGTSGSRNEQFF. The rearrangement uses TRBV6-6 and TRBJ2-1, with TRBD2 identical over 14 bases. This CDR3 contains 18 residues. The trim removed 2 bases at V and 7 bases at J, leaving 10 bases unmatched. CDR1 MNHNY and CDR2 SVGAGI come from the germline V gene (reference sequence).